These T cell receptor beta chains were read from a single sample in a study of blood T cell repertoires in COVID-19. Sequencing was performed with immunoSEQ multiplex PCR; in TCRdb, only in-frame clones are kept and a portion is missing. The data show some 200,000 clones, with about nine tenths seen just once and roughly 7.1% held by the top ten. The sample was PBMCs or T cells enriched from blood (not recorded which). These receptors all come from a man younger than 45 in a cohort exposed to, infected with or recovered from COVID-19 (not recorded which). Both conserved end residues are part of each CDR3. D genes are given only for firm matches. Clone size is stated in some rows and not others, as once, few, many or a class when expanded.

clone size,D gene,J gene,V gene,CDR3 protein,CDR3 DNA
-,TRBD1,TRBJ2-2,TRBV5-1,CASSLHKQDRVIANTGELFF,TGCGCCAGCAGCCTACACAAGCAGGACAGGGTCATCGCGAACACCGGGGAGCTGTTTTTT
-,-,TRBJ1-1,TRBV15,CATSRLRRDFF,TGTGCCACCAGCAGACTCCGGCGGGATTTCTTT
once,TRBD2,TRBJ2-3,TRBV7-3,CASGREGTDTQYF,TGTGCCAGTGGGCGGGAGGGCACAGATACGCAGTATTTT
-,TRBD2,TRBJ2-5,TRBV20-1,CSASRVSPGGGETQYF,TGCAGTGCTAGTAGGGTCTCGCCCGGGGGGGGAGAGACCCAGTACTTC
-,-,TRBJ2-1,TRBV27,CASKAQGNLYYNEQFF,TGTGCCAGCAAAGCTCAGGGGAACCTTTACTACAATGAGCAGTTCTTC
-,-,TRBJ2-6,TRBV19,CASVLKSGANVLTF,TGTGCCAGTGTGCTAAAGTCTGGGGCCAACGTCCTGACTTTC
-,-,TRBJ1-1,TRBV11-2,CASSRQGNTEAFF,TGTGCCAGCAGCCGCCAGGGAAACACTGAAGCTTTCTTT
-,TRBD2,TRBJ2-5,TRBV5-1,CASSTGPTSGKLETQYF,TGCGCCAGCAGCACGGGGCCAACTAGCGGGAAGTTAGAGACCCAGTACTTC
few,-,TRBJ2-2,TRBV15,CATSRVLGARNTGELFF,TGTGCCACCAGCAGAGTACTGGGGGCGCGAAACACCGGGGAGCTGTTTTTT
-,TRBD2,TRBJ2-3,TRBV12-3/TRBV12-4,CASSSSGRDTQYF,TGTGCCAGCAGTTCTAGCGGGAGAGATACGCAGTATTTT
-,-,TRBJ2-3,TRBV28,CASSSNRDTQYF,TGTGCCAGCAGTTCAAACAGGGATACGCAGTATTTT
-,TRBD1,TRBJ2-2,TRBV5-1,CASSSETPGQGNTGELFF,TGCGCCAGCAGCTCAGAAACACCGGGACAGGGGAACACCGGGGAGCTGTTTTTT
-,TRBD1,TRBJ2-5,TRBV11-2,CASSSTGTEETQYF,TGTGCCAGCAGCTCTACAGGGACAGAAGAGACCCAGTACTTC
-,TRBD1,TRBJ2-1,TRBV5-1,CASSSQGEIYNEQFF,TGCGCCAGCAGCTCGCAGGGGGAAATCTACAATGAGCAGTTCTTC
-,-,TRBJ2-7,TRBV6-5,CASSMRTHGAYEQYF,TGTGCCAGCAGTATGAGGACGCACGGGGCCTACGAGCAGTACTTC
-,TRBD1,TRBJ1-1,TRBV7-2,CASSLVRGRMDTEAFF,TGTGCCAGCAGCTTAGTCAGGGGGCGTATGGACACTGAAGCTTTCTTT
-,TRBD2,TRBJ2-7,TRBV27,CASSIRLAGDYEQYF,TGTGCCAGCAGTATCCGACTAGCGGGGGACTACGAGCAGTACTTC
-,-,TRBJ1-3,TRBV7-2,CASSPLWRDSGNTIYF,TGTGCCAGCAGCCCCCTATGGAGAGACTCTGGAAACACCATATATTTT
-,TRBD2,TRBJ2-1,TRBV3-1/TRBV3-2,CASRTSGSVNEQFF,TGTGCCAGCAGGACTAGCGGGAGTGTTAATGAGCAGTTCTTC
-,-,TRBJ1-2,TRBV19,CASSTFRTDQANYGYTF,TGTGCCAGTAGTACGTTTCGGACAGACCAAGCTAACTATGGCTACACCTTC
-,-,TRBJ2-7,TRBV2,CASSVSWQSYEQYF,TGTGCCAGCAGTGTATCATGGCAGTCCTACGAGCAGTACTTC
-,TRBD1,TRBJ1-4,TRBV18,CASSHRGTNEKLFF,TGTGCCAGCTCACACAGGGGTACTAATGAAAAACTGTTTTTT
-,-,TRBJ2-3,TRBV11-3,CASSSPTGDTQYF,TGTGCCAGCAGCTCCCCGACGGGAGATACGCAGTATTTT
-,TRBD2,TRBJ2-2,TRBV10-2,CASTTISGTSGTNTGELFF,TGCGCCAGCACAACTATTTCCGGGACTAGCGGAACGAACACCGGGGAGCTGTTTTTT
-,-,TRBJ1-1,TRBV7-2,CASSLTTQVNTEAFF,TGTGCCAGCAGCTTAACGACCCAGGTGAACACTGAAGCTTTCTTT
few,-,TRBJ2-7,TRBV11-2,CASSPRDRRAYEQYF,TGTGCCAGCAGCCCACGGGACCGGAGGGCCTACGAGCAGTACTTC
-,-,TRBJ1-5,TRBV6-2/TRBV6-3,CASSYSTAGYYSNQPQHF,TGTGCCAGCAGTTACTCGACGGCAGGATATTATAGCAATCAGCCCCAGCATTTT
-,-,TRBJ2-1,TRBV11-3,CASSAESNEQFF,TGTGCCAGCAGCGCCGAGAGCAATGAGCAGTTCTTC
-,TRBD2,TRBJ2-3,TRBV28,CASRLAGESPDTQYF,TGTGCCAGCAGGCTAGCGGGAGAATCGCCAGATACGCAGTATTTT
-,-,TRBJ2-7,TRBV27,CASWSEGYEQYF,TGTGCCAGCTGGTCGGAGGGTTACGAGCAGTACTTC
-,TRBD1,TRBJ1-2,TRBV6-6,CASSNQKGQRNYGYTF,TGTGCCAGCAGCAATCAGAAGGGACAGAGAAACTATGGCTACACCTTC
-,TRBD2,TRBJ2-2,TRBV27,CASRREGYTGELFF,TGTGCCAGCAGGAGGGAGGGATACACCGGGGAGCTGTTTTTT
-,-,TRBJ2-7,TRBV4-1,CASSQEGGSYEQYF,TGCGCCAGCAGCCAAGAGGGGGGCTCCTACGAGCAGTACTTC
-,-,TRBJ2-1,TRBV7-6,CASSRGNEQFF,TGTGCCAGCAGCAGAGGCAATGAGCAGTTCTTC
few,-,TRBJ1-1,TRBV19,CASSIDRAGEAFF,TGTGCCAGTAGTATAGATCGAGCCGGTGAAGCTTTCTTT
-,-,TRBJ1-2,TRBV2,CASSSVFYGYTF,TGTGCCAGCAGTTCAGTTTTCTATGGCTACACCTTC
-,TRBD1,TRBJ1-5,TRBV12-3/TRBV12-4,CASSLARGQAPHF,TGTGCCAGCAGTTTAGCGCGGGGACAGGCACCGCATTTT
-,-,TRBJ1-1,TRBV27,CASSLGPGGTEAFF,TGTGCCAGCAGTTTAGGGCCAGGTGGGACTGAAGCTTTCTTT
-,TRBD1,TRBJ1-1,TRBV12-3/TRBV12-4,CASRRQGGTEAFF,TGTGCCAGCAGAAGACAGGGAGGCACTGAAGCTTTCTTT
-,TRBD2,TRBJ2-1,TRBV27,CASSLAGNQYNEQFF,TGTGCCAGCTCCCTAGCGGGGAACCAATACAATGAGCAGTTCTTC
-,TRBD2,TRBJ2-3,TRBV4-1,CASSQDTPISGATTDTQYF,TGCGCCAGCAGCCAAGATACCCCCATTAGCGGGGCGACGACAGATACGCAGTATTTT
-,TRBD2,TRBJ2-1,TRBV4-3,CASSQEKTSGSPNEQFF,TGCGCCAGCAGCCAAGAAAAGACTAGCGGGAGTCCCAATGAGCAGTTCTTC
-,TRBD2,TRBJ2-1,TRBV5-6,CASSPWTSGKSGNEQFF,TGTGCCAGCAGCCCTTGGACTAGCGGGAAGTCGGGGAATGAGCAGTTCTTC
-,TRBD1,TRBJ2-2,TRBV6-6,CASSQTGAIVGELFF,TGTGCCAGCTCACAAACAGGGGCCATAGTCGGGGAGCTGTTTTTT
-,TRBD1,TRBJ2-2,TRBV13,CASSRDRGSGELFF,TGTGCCAGCAGCCGGGACAGGGGATCCGGGGAGCTGTTTTTT
-,TRBD1,TRBJ1-5,TRBV28,CASTRSAINRGRDQPQHF,TGTGCCAGCACACGAAGCGCTATTAACAGGGGCCGAGATCAGCCCCAGCATTTT
-,TRBD2,TRBJ2-3,TRBV5-1,CASSSQSGRDTDTQYF,TGCGCCAGCAGCTCCCAAAGCGGGAGAGACACAGATACGCAGTATTTT
-,-,TRBJ1-1,TRBV11-2,CASSLDLGAPTTEAFF,TGTGCCAGCAGCTTAGATCTTGGGGCCCCGACCACTGAAGCTTTCTTT
-,TRBD1,TRBJ2-7,TRBV5-1,CASSSGYRGHEQYF,TGCGCCAGCAGCTCAGGTTACAGGGGGCACGAGCAGTACTTC
-,-,TRBJ2-6,TRBV5-4,CASSSESGANVLTF,TGTGCCAGCAGCAGCGAGAGTGGGGCCAACGTCCTGACTTTC
-,-,TRBJ2-1,TRBV13,CASSFPRYHINNEQFF,TGTGCCAGCAGCTTTCCTAGATACCACATAAACAATGAGCAGTTCTTC
-,-,TRBJ1-2,TRBV18,CASSPSGQSVYGYTF,TGTGCCAGCTCACCCTCCGGACAGTCAGTCTATGGCTACACCTTC
once,TRBD2,TRBJ2-7,TRBV2,CASSETSGSRFRYEQYF,TGTGCCAGCAGTGAAACTAGCGGGAGTCGTTTTAGGTACGAGCAGTACTTC